The subject of this entry is one T cell receptor beta chain. Germline V gives CDR1 SGHTA, CDR2 FQGNSA. V trimming: 5 bases; J trimming: 6 bases; junction bases outside the gene matches: 12. The CDR3 loop spans 16 amino acids. The source of the sample is a study of blood T cell repertoires in COVID-19. Study-level background: Material from acute and convalescent COVID-19 was sourced from the United States, Italy and Spain. Sources were T cells, B-cell-depleted T cells, or PBMCs; the material itself was cDNA or gDNA.

Original processing methods: It was from reference gene primer amplification that nucleated cell counts were estimated. Measured with immunoSEQ multiplex PCR; TCRdb has only the in-frame clones, and not every one. V, J and clone size are those of that table, while D and trimming were read from the DNA. This sample carries 90,000 to 100,000 clones, 84% of them seen once, and the ten largest clones take 1.5% to 2.5%. This rearrangement joins TRBV7-2 to TRBJ2-1, with 8 bases identical to TRBD2. This sequence was found in a man between 65 and 85 years old with active or convalescent COVID-19. The sample comprised peripheral blood. In nucleotides, the CDR3 is TGTGCCAGCAGCCGCACTATGGGACTAGGGTCCAATGAGCAGTTCTTC. It translates to CASSRTMGLGSNEQFF.